This record covers a single TCR beta chain. The source of the sample is a study of blood T cell repertoires in COVID-19. Repertoires were generated with immunoSEQ multiplex PCR, while TCRdb's copy carries only in-frame clones and drops some. The sample carries 130,000 or so clones, approximately 80% recorded once. V was shortened by 8 bases and J by 4 bases, with 20 bases between the two germline ends. The CDR3 covers 15 residues. The germline V gene has CDR1 MNHEY and CDR2 SVGAGI. This TCR came from a woman aged 55-70 years with acute or convalescent COVID-19. Material: peripheral blood. The chain couples TRBV6-5 to TRBJ2-5; a possible D gene is TRBD1 (6 bases). The CDR3 is CASQLSWGRAETQYF. CDR3 bases: TGTGCCAGCCAATTATCTTGGGGGCGGGCAGAGACCCAGTACTTC.